The subject of this entry is one T cell receptor (beta chain). The antigen is unknown. The data were taken from a study of cytomegalovirus exposure and HLA in healthy donors. Donors were ostensibly healthy at sampling, although undocumented immune exposures were probable. Germline V gene lookup returns CDR1 MGHRA and CDR2 YSYEKL. V lost 2 bases and J 1 base, leaving 9 bases between the germline ends. This CDR3 is 14 amino acids long. Overall study findings and caveats: Presence/absence analyses assumed roughly uniform sequencing depth across donors. V- and J-gene trimming of TCR beta was linked (in a later analysis) to a missense DCLRE1C variant.

PCR involved 60 Vbeta and 13 Jbeta primers. Generated by immunoSEQ multiplex PCR, the TCRdb table keeps only in-frame clones and is missing some. The repertoire holds fewer than 250,000 clones, with roughly 85% as singletons. The chain employs TRBV4-1 and TRBJ2-7; D ambiguous. The source is a male donor in good health and CMV-seronegative. The specimen was PBMCs. CDR3 DNA: TGCGCCAGCAGCCAATGGGCCACTTCCTACGAGCAGTACTTC. Translation gives CASSQWATSYEQYF.